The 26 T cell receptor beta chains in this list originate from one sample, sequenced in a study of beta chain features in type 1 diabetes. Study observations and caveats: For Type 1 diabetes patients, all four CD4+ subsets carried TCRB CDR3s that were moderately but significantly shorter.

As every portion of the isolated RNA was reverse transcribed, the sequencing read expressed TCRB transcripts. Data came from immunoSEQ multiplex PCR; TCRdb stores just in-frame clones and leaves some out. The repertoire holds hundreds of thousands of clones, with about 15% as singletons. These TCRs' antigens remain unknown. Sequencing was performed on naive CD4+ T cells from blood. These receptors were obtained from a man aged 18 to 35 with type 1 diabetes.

Here the CDR3 DNA reads TGTGCCAGCAGTATTAACAGGGGGCTGAACACTGAAGCTTTCTTT. Protein: CASSINRGLNTEAFF. This sequence joins TRBV6-5 and TRBJ1-1; 9 positions match TRBD1. This CDR3 region has 15 residues. CDR1 is MNHEY and CDR2 is SVGAGI in the germline V gene. The J segment lost 0 bases and the V segment lost 5 bases, leaving 4 bases of the junction unmatched.

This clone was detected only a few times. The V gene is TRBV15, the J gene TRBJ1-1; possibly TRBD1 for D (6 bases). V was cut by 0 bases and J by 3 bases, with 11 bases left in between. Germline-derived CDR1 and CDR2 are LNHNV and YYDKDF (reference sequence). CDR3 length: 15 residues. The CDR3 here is CATSRDGQGYTEAFF. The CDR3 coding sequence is TGTGCCACCAGCAGAGATGGGCAGGGGTACACTGAAGCTTTCTTT.

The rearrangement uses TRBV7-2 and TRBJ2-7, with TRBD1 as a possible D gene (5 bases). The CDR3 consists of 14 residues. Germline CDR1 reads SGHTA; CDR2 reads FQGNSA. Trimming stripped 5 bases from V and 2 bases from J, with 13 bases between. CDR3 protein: CASSRTQGTYEQYF. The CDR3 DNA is TGTGCCAGCAGCCGTACGCAGGGTACCTACGAGCAGTACTTC.

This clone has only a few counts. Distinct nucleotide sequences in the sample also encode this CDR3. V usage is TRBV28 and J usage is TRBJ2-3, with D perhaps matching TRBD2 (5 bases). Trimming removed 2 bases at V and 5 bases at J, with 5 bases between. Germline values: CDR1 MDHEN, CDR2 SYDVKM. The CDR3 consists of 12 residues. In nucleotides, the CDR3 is TGTGCCAGCAGTTTAGCGGGAGATACGCAGTATTTT. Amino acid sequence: CASSLAGDTQYF. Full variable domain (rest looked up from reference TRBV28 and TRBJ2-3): DVKVTQSSRYLVKRTGEKVFLECVQDMDHENMFWYRQDPGLGLRLIYFSYDVKMKEKGDIPEGYSVSREKKERFSLILESASTNQTSMYLCASSLAGDTQYFGPGTRLTVL.

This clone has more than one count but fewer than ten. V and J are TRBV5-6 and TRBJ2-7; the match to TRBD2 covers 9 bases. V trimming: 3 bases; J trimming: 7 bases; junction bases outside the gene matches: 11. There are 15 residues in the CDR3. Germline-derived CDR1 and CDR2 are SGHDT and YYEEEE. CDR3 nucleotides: TGTGCCAGCAGCTGGGGGGCGGGAGGGAAAAGAGAGCAGTACTTC. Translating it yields CASSWGAGGKREQYF. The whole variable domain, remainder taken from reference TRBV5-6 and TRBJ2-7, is DAGVTQSPTHLIKTRGQQVTLRCSPKSGHDTVSWYQQALGQGPQFIFQYYEEEERQRGNFPDRFSGHQFPNYSSELNVNALLLGDSALYLCASSWGAGGKREQYFGPGTRLTVT.

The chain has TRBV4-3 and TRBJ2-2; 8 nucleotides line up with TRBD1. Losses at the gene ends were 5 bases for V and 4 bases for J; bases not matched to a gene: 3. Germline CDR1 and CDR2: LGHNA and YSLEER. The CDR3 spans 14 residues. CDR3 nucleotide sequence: TGCGCCAGCAGCTTGGACAGGGCCACCGGGGAGCTGTTTTTT. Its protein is CASSLDRATGELFF.

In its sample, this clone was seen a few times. CDR3 residues: CASSLAGGAPYNEQFF. DNA of the CDR3: TGTGCCAGCAGCTTGGCCGGGGGGGCGCCCTACAATGAGCAGTTCTTC. This chain links TRBV5-4 with TRBJ2-1; 8 positions match TRBD2. The CDR3 has 16 residues. Germline-derived CDR1 and CDR2 are SGHNT and YYREEE (reference sequence). J gave up 2 bases and V 0 bases, and 4 bases lay outside the gene matches.

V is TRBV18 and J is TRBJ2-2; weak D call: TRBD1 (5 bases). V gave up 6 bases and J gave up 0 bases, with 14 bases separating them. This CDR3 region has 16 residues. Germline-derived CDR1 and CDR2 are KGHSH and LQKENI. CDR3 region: CASSPRELANTGELFF. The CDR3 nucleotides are TGTGCCAGCTCCCCCAGGGAACTCGCGAACACCGGGGAGCTGTTTTTT.

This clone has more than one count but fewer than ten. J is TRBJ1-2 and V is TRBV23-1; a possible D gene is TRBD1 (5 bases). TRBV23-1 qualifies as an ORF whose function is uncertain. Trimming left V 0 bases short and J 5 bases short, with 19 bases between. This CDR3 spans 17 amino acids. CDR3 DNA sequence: TGCGCCAGCAGTCAATCGGGCAGGGTAGGGAAGTTGTATGGCTACACCTTC. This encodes CASSQSGRVGKLYGYTF.

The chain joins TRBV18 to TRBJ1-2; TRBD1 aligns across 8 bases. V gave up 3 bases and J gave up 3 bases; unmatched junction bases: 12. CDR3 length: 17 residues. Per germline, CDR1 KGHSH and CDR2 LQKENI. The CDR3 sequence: CASSPRTGPTSHYGYTF. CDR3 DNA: TGTGCCAGCTCACCCCGGACAGGGCCCACCTCGCACTATGGCTACACCTTC.

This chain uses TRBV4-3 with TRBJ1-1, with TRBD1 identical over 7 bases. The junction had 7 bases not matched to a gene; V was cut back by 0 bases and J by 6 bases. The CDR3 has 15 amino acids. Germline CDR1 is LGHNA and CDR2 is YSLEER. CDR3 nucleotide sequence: TGCGCCAGCAGCCAAGATCGTAGGCAGGGGGCTGAAGCTTTCTTT. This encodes CASSQDRRQGAEAFF.

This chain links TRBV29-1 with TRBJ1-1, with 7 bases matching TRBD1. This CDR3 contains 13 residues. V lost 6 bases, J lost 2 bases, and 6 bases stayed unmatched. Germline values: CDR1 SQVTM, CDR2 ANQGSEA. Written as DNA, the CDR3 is TGCAGCGTGGGACAGATAATAAACACTGAAGCTTTCTTT. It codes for CSVGQIINTEAFF. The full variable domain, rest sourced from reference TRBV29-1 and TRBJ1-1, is SAVISQKPSRDICQRGTSLTIQCQVDSQVTMMFWYRQQPGQSLTLIATANQGSEATYESGFVIDKFPISRPNLTFSTLTVSNMSPEDSSIYLCSVGQIINTEAFFGQGTRLTVV.

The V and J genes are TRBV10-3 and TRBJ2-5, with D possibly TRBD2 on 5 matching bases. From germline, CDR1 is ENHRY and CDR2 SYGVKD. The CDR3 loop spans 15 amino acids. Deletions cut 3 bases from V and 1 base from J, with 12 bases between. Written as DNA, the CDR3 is TGTGCCATCAGTGATCGCTCCGGGGTCCAAGAGACCCAGTACTTC. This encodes CAISDRSGVQETQYF.

The CDR3 here is CSAGSLAGRPDTQYF. Here the CDR3 DNA reads TGCAGCGCTGGGTCGCTAGCGGGGAGGCCAGATACGCAGTATTTT. The rearrangement uses TRBV29-1 and TRBJ2-3; 9 bases are shared with TRBD2. The CDR3 totals 15 residues. Germline V gives CDR1 SQVTM, CDR2 ANQGSEA. The V gene end was trimmed by 7 bases and the J gene end by 4 bases; junction bases not matched to a gene: 12.

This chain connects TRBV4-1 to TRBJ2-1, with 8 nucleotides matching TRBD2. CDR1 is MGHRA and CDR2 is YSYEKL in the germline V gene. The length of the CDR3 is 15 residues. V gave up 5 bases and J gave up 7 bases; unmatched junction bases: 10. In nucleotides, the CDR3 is TGCGCCAGCAGCTCAAGAAGCGGGAGAGTGAATGAGCAGTTCTTC. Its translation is CASSSRSGRVNEQFF.

Here the CDR3 DNA reads TGTGCCAGTAGTTTCGCCCTCGCCGGACAGTACTACGAGCAGTACTTC. As protein: CASSFALAGQYYEQYF. The chain combines TRBV19 with TRBJ2-7, with D possibly TRBD1 on 6 matching bases. From germline, CDR1 is LNHDA and CDR2 SQIVND (reference sequence). The CDR3 spans 16 residues. The V end lost 5 bases, the J end lost 3 bases, and 20 bases lay between the germline ends.

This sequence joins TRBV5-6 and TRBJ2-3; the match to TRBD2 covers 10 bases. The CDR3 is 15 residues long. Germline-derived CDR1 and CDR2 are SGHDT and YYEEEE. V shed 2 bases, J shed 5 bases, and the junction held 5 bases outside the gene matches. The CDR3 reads CASSLTSGVVDTQYF. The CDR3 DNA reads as TGTGCCAGCAGCTTAACTAGCGGGGTGGTAGATACGCAGTATTTT.

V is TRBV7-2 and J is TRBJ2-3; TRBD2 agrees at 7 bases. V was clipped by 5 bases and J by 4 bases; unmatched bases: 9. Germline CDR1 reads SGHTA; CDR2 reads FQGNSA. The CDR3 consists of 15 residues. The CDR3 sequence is CASSQLGTTSDTQYF. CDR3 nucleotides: TGTGCCAGCAGCCAGCTAGGGACTACCTCAGATACGCAGTATTTT.

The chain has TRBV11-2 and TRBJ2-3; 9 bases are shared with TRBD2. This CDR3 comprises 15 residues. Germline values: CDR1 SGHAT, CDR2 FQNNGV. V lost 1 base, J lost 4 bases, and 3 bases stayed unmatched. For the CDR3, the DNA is TGTGCCAGCAGCTTAGCTGCGGGGGGGGCAGATACGCAGTATTTT. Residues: CASSLAAGGADTQYF.

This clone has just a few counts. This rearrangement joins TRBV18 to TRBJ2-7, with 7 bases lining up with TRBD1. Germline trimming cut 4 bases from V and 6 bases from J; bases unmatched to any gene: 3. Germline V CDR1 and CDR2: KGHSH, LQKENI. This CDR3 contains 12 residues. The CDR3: CASSQQGTEQYF. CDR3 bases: TGTGCCAGCTCACAACAGGGGACCGAGCAGTACTTC.

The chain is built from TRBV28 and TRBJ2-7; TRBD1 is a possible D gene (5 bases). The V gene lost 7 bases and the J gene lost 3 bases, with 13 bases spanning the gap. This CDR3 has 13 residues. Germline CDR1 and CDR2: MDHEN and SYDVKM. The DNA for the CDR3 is TGTGCCAGCACCTCTGACAGAGTCTACGAGCAGTACTTC. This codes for CASTSDRVYEQYF.

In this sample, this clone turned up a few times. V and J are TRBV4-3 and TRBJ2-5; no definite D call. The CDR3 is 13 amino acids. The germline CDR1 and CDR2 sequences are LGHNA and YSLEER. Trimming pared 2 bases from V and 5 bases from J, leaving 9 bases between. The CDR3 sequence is CASSQKARETQYF. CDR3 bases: TGCGCCAGCAGCCAAAAAGCCAGGGAGACCCAGTACTTC.

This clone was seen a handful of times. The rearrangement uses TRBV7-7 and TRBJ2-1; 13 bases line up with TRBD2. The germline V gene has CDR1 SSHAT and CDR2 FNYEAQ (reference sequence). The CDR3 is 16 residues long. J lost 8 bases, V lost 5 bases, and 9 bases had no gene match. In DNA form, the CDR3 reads TGTGCCAGCAGCCCCGGACTAGCGGGAGCTGAGGATGAGCAGTTCTTC. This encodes CASSPGLAGAEDEQFF.

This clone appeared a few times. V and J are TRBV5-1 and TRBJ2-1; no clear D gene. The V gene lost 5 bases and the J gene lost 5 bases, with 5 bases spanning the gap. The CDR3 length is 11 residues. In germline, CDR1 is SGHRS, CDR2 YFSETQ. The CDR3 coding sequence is TGCGCCAGCAGAGAGGACAATGAGCAGTTCTTC. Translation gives CASREDNEQFF.

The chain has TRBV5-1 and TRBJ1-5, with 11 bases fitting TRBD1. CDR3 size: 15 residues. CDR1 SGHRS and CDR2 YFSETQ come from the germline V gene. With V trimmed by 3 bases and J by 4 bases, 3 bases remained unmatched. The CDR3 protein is CASSSGQGVNQPQHF. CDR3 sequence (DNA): TGCGCCAGCAGCTCGGGACAGGGGGTAAATCAGCCCCAGCATTTT.

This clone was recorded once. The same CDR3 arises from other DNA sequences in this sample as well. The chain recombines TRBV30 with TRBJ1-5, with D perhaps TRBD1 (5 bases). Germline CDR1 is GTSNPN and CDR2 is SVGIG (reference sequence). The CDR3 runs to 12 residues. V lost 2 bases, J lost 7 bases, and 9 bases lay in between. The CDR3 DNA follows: TGTGCCTGGAGTAGGGGTACCCAGCCCCAGCATTTT. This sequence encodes CAWSRGTQPQHF.